These 9 T cell receptor beta chains were all obtained from the same sample, sequenced in a study of T cells after yellow fever vaccination. TCRdb reprocessed the 5' RACE reads with MiXCR, giving one entry per CDR3 protein. Among around 340,000 distinct CDR3 sequences listed, 8.7% were seen once. The sequences come from PBMCs, collected on the day of the first yellow fever vaccination. These TCRs come from a man between 18 and 29 years old who received the YFV17D yellow fever vaccine.

The sample holds many counts of this clonotype. V and J are TRBV12-5 and TRBJ2-1; D is possibly TRBD1 or TRBD2 (5 bases each). Trimming cost V 2 bases and J 9 bases, with 11 bases left between them. The germline gives CDR1 LGHNT, CDR2 FRNRAP. This CDR3 spans 13 amino acids. CDR3 nucleotides: TGTGCTAGTGGTTTGCTCGAGGGGACTGAGCAGTTCTTC. Its protein product is CASGLLEGTEQFF.

This clonotype has a count of ten or more. The chain uses TRBV7-9 and TRBJ2-5, with 11 nucleotides matching TRBD2. Germline-derived CDR1 and CDR2 are SEHNR and FQNEAQ (reference sequence). This CDR3 is built from 15 residues. J gave up 4 bases and V 5 bases, and 6 bases lay outside the gene matches. The CDR3: CASSLIAGGPETQYF. CDR3 sequence (DNA): TGTGCCAGCAGCCTTATAGCGGGGGGGCCAGAGACCCAGTACTTC.

This clonotype was seen only a few times. The genes are TRBV7-9 and TRBJ2-1; 9 bases are shared with TRBD1. Unmatched junction bases numbered 5, after V lost 5 bases and J lost 3 bases. The CDR3 length is 15 residues. The V gene's germline CDR1 is SEHNR and CDR2 FQNEAQ (reference sequence). The DNA for the CDR3 is TGTGCCAGCAGCACTCCGGGACAGGGCTACAATGAGCAGTTCTTC. This sequence encodes CASSTPGQGYNEQFF.

This clonotype was detected many times. V usage is TRBV12-5 and J usage is TRBJ2-5; 7 bases map to TRBD2. CDR3 length equals 17 residues. Trimming removed 6 bases from V and 1 base from J; junction bases left unmatched: 14. Per germline, CDR1 LGHNT and CDR2 FRNRAP. Here the CDR3 DNA reads TGTGCTAGTGGCCCCGGGACTACCGGGCCCTTCCAAGAGACCCAGTACTTC. This encodes CASGPGTTGPFQETQYF.

This clonotype was found a few times. The V call is TRBV6-5, the J call TRBJ1-6, with D maybe TRBD1 (6 bases). This CDR3 spans 14 amino acids. V shed 8 bases and J shed 5 bases, with 13 bases lying between them. The germline CDR1 and CDR2 sequences are MNHEY and SVGAGI. The CDR3, as DNA: TGTGCCAGCCGGTACAGGGTGGATAATTCACCCCTCCACTTT. This codes for CASRYRVDNSPLHF.

In this sample, this clonotype turned up a few times. The gene calls are TRBV10-3 and TRBJ2-3; D is possibly TRBD1 (6 bases). CDR1 ENHRY and CDR2 SYGVKD come from the germline V gene. Trimming removed 7 bases from V and 2 bases from J, with 10 bases in between. This CDR3 contains 13 residues. DNA of the CDR3: TGTGCCATCAATAGGGGGAACACAGATACGCAGTATTTT. Translated, it gives CAINRGNTDTQYF.

This clonotype was picked up a small number of times. The chain couples TRBV6-5 to TRBJ2-5; 7 nucleotides line up with TRBD2. CDR3 length: 16 amino acids. With 1 base clipped from V and 5 bases from J, the junction kept 10 bases outside the gene matches. The germline V gene encodes CDR1 MNHEY and CDR2 SVGAGI. Here the CDR3 reads CASSYLSGERGETQYF. The CDR3 nucleotides are TGTGCCAGCAGTTACTTGAGCGGGGAAAGAGGGGAGACCCAGTACTTC.

This clonotype was seen only a few times. J is TRBJ2-1 and V is TRBV24-1; tentative D call: TRBD1 (5 bases). Germline CDR1 and CDR2: KGHDR and SFDVKD. This CDR3 has 13 residues. V was trimmed by 6 bases and J by 7 bases, leaving 12 bases between them. In DNA, the CDR3 is TGTGCCACCAGTCTACCCCAGGGAAATGAGCAGTTCTTC. This gives the protein CATSLPQGNEQFF.

V usage is TRBV11-2 and J usage is TRBJ2-7; D gene uncertain. The CDR3 totals 13 residues. Germline CDR1 and CDR2: SGHAT and FQNNGV. V gave up 8 bases and J gave up 0 bases, with 11 bases separating them. The CDR3, as DNA: TGTGCCAGCGCAGACTCTCCCTCCTACGAGCAGTACTTC. Amino acids: CASADSPSYEQYF.